This T cell receptor (beta chain) was obtained from a study of blood T cells in healthy people across ages. Sample-barcoded 5' priming and a J-beta primer mix drove a second PCR of roughly 6 to 12 cycles. TCRdb recomputed calls from the 5' RACE reads with MiXCR, one row per CDR3 protein. The sample carries roughly 1,100,000 distinct CDR3 sequences, approximately 25% recorded once. V dropped 0 bases and J dropped 4 bases, with 15 bases sitting between them. Germline V lookup: CDR1 SGHDT, CDR2 YYEEEE. The CDR3 consists of 16 residues. These data are also associated with another study on T cells of mothers and their children.

The sample taken for sequencing was blood. This TCR derives from a girl aged 2 to 9 in good health. The rearrangement uses TRBV5-6 and TRBJ2-3, with D possibly TRBD1 on 5 matching bases. CDR3 residues: CASSLVGRVIADTQYF. The CDR3 nucleotides are TGTGCCAGCAGCTTGGTCGGCAGGGTAATTGCAGATACGCAGTATTTT.